This T cell receptor beta chain is drawn from a study of regulatory T cells in long-lasting Graves disease. This clonotype has ten or more counts. Time point noted: newly diagnosed GD, antithyroid drugs for less than 3 months. RNA from PBMCs was the source of the TCR library. One endocrinology department in Xi'an, China, was where patients came from. V lost 0 bases, J lost 6 bases, and 13 bases lay in between. The CDR3 length is 15 residues. From germline, CDR1 is SGHVS and CDR2 FQNEAQ. HTBI primers from iRepertoire and Arm-PCR of CDR3 regions yielded the TCR beta libraries. TCRdb reprocessed the multiplex PCR reads with MiXCR, giving one entry per CDR3 protein. Seen here are over 450,000 distinct CDR3 sequences, around 13% observed once, and the top ten hold about 8.3%. These sequences were also reported in another study, on T cells in Graves' hyperthyroidism and ophthalmopathy. Turning to that study: Among thyroid clonotypes expanded above 0.001, most also appeared in blood.

The sequence was collected from a woman aged 30 to 39 with Graves disease. The specimen was peripheral blood mononuclear cells (PBMCs), collected at new diagnosis, from a patient treated with antithyroid drugs. This rearrangement joins TRBV7-8 to TRBJ2-3, with D possibly being TRBD2 (7 bases). CDR3: CASSLALGGGDTQYF. The CDR3 DNA is TGTGCCAGCAGCTTAGCGCTAGGGGGAGGGGATACGCAGTATTTT.